This record looks at one T cell receptor beta chain sequence and its context. The data derive from a study of identical twins. TCRdb reanalysed the 5' RACE reads using MiXCR and keeps one entry per CDR3 protein. The sample yields 450,000 or so distinct CDR3 sequences, around 24% seen once. The junction had 4 bases not matched to a gene; V was cut back by 6 bases and J by 7 bases. The CDR3 contains 12 residues. CDR1 is SNHLY and CDR2 is FYNNEI in the germline V gene. These records were also assigned to another study, of T cells expressing NK-cell markers.

This clonotype was obtained from a woman under 30 in good health. The rearrangement uses TRBV2 and TRBJ1-2; 8 nucleotides line up with TRBD1. The sequenced material came from CD4+ T cells sorted from blood. This chain's CDR3 is CASRGRGPGYTF. CDR3 in DNA: TGTGCCAGCAGAGGCAGGGGGCCTGGCTACACCTTC. Full variable domain (missing parts from reference TRBV2 and TRBJ1-2): EPEVTQTPSHQVTQMGQEVILRCVPISNHLYFYWYRQILGQKVEFLVSFYNNEISEKSEIFDDQFSVERPDGSNFTLKIRSTKLEDSAMYFCASRGRGPGYTFGSGTRLTVV.